This is a list of T cell receptor beta chains from one sample in a study of PD-L1 blockade in urothelial cancer. The method was immunoSEQ multiplex PCR; TCRdb's version includes in-frame clones alone and lacks a portion of them. The data show about 50,000 clones, roughly 80% seen once. Sequences were derived from PBMCs, sampled around atezolizumab (anti-PD-L1) treatment. Receptors were obtained from a man in his 70s with urothelial cancer. Both conserved end residues are part of each CDR3. The D gene is left open where the match is weak. The size of a clone is reported for some rows only, either as once, few or many, or as a class for expanded clones.

D: TRBD1; J: TRBJ1-5; V: TRBV11-2; size: .; CDR3: CASSSSPGTGNNSNQPQHF; DNA: TGTGCCAGCAGCTCCAGTCCCGGGACAGGGAACAATAGCAATCAGCCCCAGCATTTT
D: .; J: TRBJ2-6; V: TRBV11-3; size: .; CDR3: CASSLRSSGANVLTF; DNA: TGTGCCAGCAGCTTAAGGAGCTCTGGGGCCAACGTCCTGACTTTC
D: TRBD1; J: TRBJ2-7; V: TRBV2; size: .; CDR3: CASRDRGRGYEQYF; DNA: TGTGCCAGCAGGGACAGGGGCCGCGGGTACGAGCAGTACTTC
D: TRBD1; J: TRBJ1-2; V: TRBV19; size: once; CDR3: CASSTGQLDGYTF; DNA: TGTGCCAGTAGTACGGGACAGCTCGATGGCTACACCTTC
D: TRBD1; J: TRBJ2-5; V: TRBV29-1; size: few; CDR3: CSVWGQGQRETQYF; DNA: TGCAGCGTTTGGGGACAGGGGCAGAGGGAGACCCAGTACTTC
D: TRBD1; J: TRBJ1-2; V: TRBV7-2; size: .; CDR3: CASSLGRGPYGYTF; DNA: TGTGCCAGCAGCTTAGGCAGGGGGCCCTATGGCTACACCTTC
D: .; J: TRBJ2-5; V: TRBV12-5; size: .; CDR3: CASGSIPNGETQYF; DNA: TGTGCTAGTGGCTCTATACCCAACGGGGAGACCCAGTACTTC
D: .; J: TRBJ2-2; V: TRBV2; size: .; CDR3: CASSPTRNTGELFF; DNA: TGTGCCAGCAGTCCCACTAGGAACACCGGGGAGCTGTTTTTT
D: TRBD1; J: TRBJ2-1; V: TRBV6-1; size: .; CDR3: CASSEERTGYYNEQFF; DNA: TGTGCCAGCAGTGAAGAGAGGACAGGGTACTACAATGAGCAGTTCTTC
D: TRBD1; J: TRBJ1-1; V: TRBV7-6; size: few; CDR3: CASSQPTGANTEAFF; DNA: TGTGCCAGCAGTCAACCGACAGGGGCGAACACTGAAGCTTTCTTT
D: TRBD1; J: TRBJ1-3; V: TRBV10-3; size: once; CDR3: CAISGDRAGNTIYF; DNA: TGTGCCATCAGTGGCGACAGGGCTGGAAACACCATATATTTT
D: TRBD2; J: TRBJ2-5; V: TRBV11-3; size: .; CDR3: CASSALAVETQYF; DNA: TGTGCCAGCAGCGCACTAGCGGTGGAGACCCAGTACTTC
D: TRBD1; J: TRBJ1-3; V: TRBV10-3; size: .; CDR3: CAITLGQAQGDTIYF; DNA: TGTGCCATCACCCTGGGACAGGCCCAAGGGGACACCATATATTTT
D: TRBD1; J: TRBJ2-1; V: TRBV7-9; size: .; CDR3: CASSLSYRGLYNEQFF; DNA: TGTGCCAGCAGCTTATCTTACAGGGGATTATACAATGAGCAGTTCTTC
D: TRBD1; J: TRBJ2-7; V: TRBV28; size: once; CDR3: CASSQGAVYEQYF; DNA: TGTGCCAGCAGCCAGGGGGCGGTCTACGAGCAGTACTTC
D: .; J: TRBJ1-3; V: TRBV7-9; size: .; CDR3: CASSLTGTIYF; DNA: TGTGCCAGCAGCCTGACAGGCACCATATATTTT
D: TRBD1; J: TRBJ2-3; V: TRBV4-2; size: once; CDR3: CASSQDDRAASADTQYF; DNA: TGTGCCAGCAGCCAAGATGACAGGGCAGCTTCTGCAGATACGCAGTATTTT
D: .; J: TRBJ1-1; V: TRBV11-3; size: once; CDR3: CASSLDPVINTEAFF; DNA: TGTGCCAGCAGCTTAGATCCGGTGATTAACACTGAAGCTTTCTTT
D: .; J: TRBJ2-3; V: TRBV7-2; size: .; CDR3: CASSLVFGGGFDSTDTQYF; DNA: TGTGCCAGCAGCTTAGTATTTGGCGGGGGCTTCGACAGCACAGATACGCAGTATTTT
D: .; J: TRBJ1-1; V: TRBV28; size: .; CDR3: CASTPNGNTEAFF; DNA: TGTGCCAGCACCCCAAACGGGAACACTGAAGCTTTCTTT
D: .; J: TRBJ1-5; V: TRBV28; size: .; CDR3: CASIQQANQPQHF; DNA: TGTGCCAGCATCCAACAGGCCAATCAGCCCCAGCATTTT
D: TRBD1; J: TRBJ1-4; V: TRBV4-3; size: .; CDR3: CASSQDLTGNEKLFF; DNA: TGCGCCAGCAGCCAAGATTTGACAGGGAACGAAAAACTGTTTTTT
D: .; J: TRBJ1-2; V: TRBV5-1; size: .; CDR3: CASSLERGGYTF; DNA: TGCGCCAGCAGCTTGGAGCGCGGGGGCTACACCTTC
D: .; J: TRBJ2-7; V: TRBV14; size: .; CDR3: CASSQEVGTPLYEQYF; DNA: TGTGCCAGCAGCCAAGAGGTGGGGACTCCCCTCTACGAGCAGTACTTC
D: .; J: TRBJ2-5; V: TRBV7-2; size: .; CDR3: CASSPGGTQETQYF; DNA: TGTGCCAGCAGTCCGGGGGGCACCCAAGAGACCCAGTACTTC
D: TRBD2; J: TRBJ2-5; V: TRBV5-1; size: .; CDR3: CASSFPWTSGSETQYF; DNA: TGCGCCAGCAGCTTTCCCTGGACTAGCGGGAGCGAGACCCAGTACTTC
D: .; J: TRBJ1-1; V: TRBV7-3; size: .; CDR3: CASSRGGEGTEAFF; DNA: TGTGCCAGCAGCCGAGGAGGGGAAGGCACTGAAGCTTTCTTT
D: .; J: TRBJ1-3; V: TRBV19; size: .; CDR3: CASRNLQATSGNTIYF; DNA: TGTGCCAGTAGGAATCTACAGGCTACCTCTGGAAACACCATATATTTT
D: .; J: TRBJ1-1; V: TRBV7-3; size: .; CDR3: CASSSGVDTEAFF; DNA: TGTGCCAGCAGCTCCGGGGTTGACACTGAAGCTTTCTTT